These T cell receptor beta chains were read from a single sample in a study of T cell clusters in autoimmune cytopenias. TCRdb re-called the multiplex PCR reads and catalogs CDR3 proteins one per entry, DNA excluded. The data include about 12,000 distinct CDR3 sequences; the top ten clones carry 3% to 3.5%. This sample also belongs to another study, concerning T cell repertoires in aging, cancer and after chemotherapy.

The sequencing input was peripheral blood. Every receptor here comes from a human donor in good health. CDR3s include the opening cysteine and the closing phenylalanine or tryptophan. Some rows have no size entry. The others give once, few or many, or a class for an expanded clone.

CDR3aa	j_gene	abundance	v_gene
CAISAQGNTGELFF	TRBJ2-2	.	TRBV10-3
CASSQGTGDSSYEQYF	TRBJ2-7	.	TRBV4-2
CASRAGSHGYTF	TRBJ1-2	medium-sized	TRBV6-2/TRBV6-3
CACFYRGLGTEAFF	TRBJ1-1	medium-sized	TRBV30
CAWLWGRGRNEQFF	TRBJ2-1	.	TRBV30
CASRNWDEQFF	TRBJ2-1	medium-sized	TRBV7-9
CASSDSDSYNEQFF	TRBJ2-1	medium-sized	TRBV6-4
CASSYNPQGSYEKLFF	TRBJ1-4	medium-sized	TRBV6-5
CASSARGGPNEKLFF	TRBJ1-4	.	TRBV6-1
CSARDQRGGPSPLHF	TRBJ1-6	.	TRBV20-1
CASSFPGGGTYEQYF	TRBJ2-7	medium-sized	TRBV28
CASSPDRNFNYGYTF	TRBJ1-2	.	TRBV5-1
CASSYTHGDTGFF	TRBJ1-1	.	TRBV6-5
CASMGGTVYGYTF	TRBJ1-2	medium-sized	TRBV27
CASIPVLREQFF	TRBJ2-1	medium-sized	TRBV6-1
CASSLGVTEAFF	TRBJ1-1	.	TRBV7-9
CASSLGTGVFPKAEAFF	TRBJ1-1	.	TRBV12-3/TRBV12-4
CASSSRGGGYTF	TRBJ1-2	medium-sized	TRBV6-5
CASSPDREGDTEAFF	TRBJ1-1	medium-sized	TRBV5-6
CASSDSILTNTGELFF	TRBJ2-2	.	TRBV5-6
CASSISLQSYRGNQPQHF	TRBJ1-5	.	TRBV19
CATSREGTENEKLFF	TRBJ1-4	medium-sized	TRBV15
CASSTRGEQYF	TRBJ2-7	.	TRBV5-6
CSGDRGPDTEAFF	TRBJ1-1	.	TRBV20-1
CASSLGMDAETQYF	TRBJ2-5	.	TRBV5-6
CASSRTGSGANVLTF	TRBJ2-6	.	TRBV13
CASSLMAQETQYF	TRBJ2-5	.	TRBV19
CAWGGVPSYEQYF	TRBJ2-7	.	TRBV30
CSVEGSAAPYGYTF	TRBJ1-2	medium-sized	TRBV29-1
CASSSRAQGFGFF	TRBJ2-1	.	TRBV7-9
CASSVGGFTEAFF	TRBJ1-1	.	TRBV12-3/TRBV12-4
CAWTMTGIPEAFF	TRBJ1-1	medium-sized	TRBV30
CASSAGTRLFF	TRBJ2-1	.	TRBV6-2/TRBV6-3
CASSLVLREDGELFF	TRBJ2-2	.	TRBV5-1
CASSRDRGNEKLFF	TRBJ1-4	.	TRBV4-2
CSARDPREQYF	TRBJ2-7	.	TRBV20-1